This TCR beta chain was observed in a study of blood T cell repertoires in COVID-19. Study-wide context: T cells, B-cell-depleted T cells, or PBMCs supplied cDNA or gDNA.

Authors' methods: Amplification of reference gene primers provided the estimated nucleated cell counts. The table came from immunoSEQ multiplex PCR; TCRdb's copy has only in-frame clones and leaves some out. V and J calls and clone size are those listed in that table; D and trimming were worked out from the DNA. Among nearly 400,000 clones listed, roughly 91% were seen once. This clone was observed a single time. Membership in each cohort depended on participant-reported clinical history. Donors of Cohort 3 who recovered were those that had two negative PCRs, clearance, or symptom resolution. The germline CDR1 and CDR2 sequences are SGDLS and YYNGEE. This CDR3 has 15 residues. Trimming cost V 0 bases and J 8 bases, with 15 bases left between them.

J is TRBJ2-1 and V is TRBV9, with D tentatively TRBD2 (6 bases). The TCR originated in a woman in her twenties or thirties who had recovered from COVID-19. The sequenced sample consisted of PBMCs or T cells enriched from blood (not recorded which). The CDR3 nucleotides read TGTGCCAGCAGCGTAGAGGAGGGACCTTTGTATGAGCAGTTCTTC. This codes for CASSVEEGPLYEQFF.